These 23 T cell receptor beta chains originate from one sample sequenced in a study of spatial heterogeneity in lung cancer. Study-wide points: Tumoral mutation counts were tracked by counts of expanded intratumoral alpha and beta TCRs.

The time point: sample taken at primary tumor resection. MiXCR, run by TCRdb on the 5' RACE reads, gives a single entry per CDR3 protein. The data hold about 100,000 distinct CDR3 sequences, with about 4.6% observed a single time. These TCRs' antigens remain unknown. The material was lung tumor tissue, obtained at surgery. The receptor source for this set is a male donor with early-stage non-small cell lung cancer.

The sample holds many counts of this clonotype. The CDR3 reads CASSRGQRSNQPQHF. Here the CDR3 DNA reads TGTGCCAGCTCACGGGGACAGCGAAGCAATCAGCCCCAGCATTTT. The gene calls are TRBV18 and TRBJ1-5, with TRBD1 matching over 7 bases. CDR3 length: 15 residues. CDR1 and CDR2 from the germline V gene are KGHSH and LQKENI. The trim removed 4 bases at V and 1 base at J, leaving 4 bases unmatched.

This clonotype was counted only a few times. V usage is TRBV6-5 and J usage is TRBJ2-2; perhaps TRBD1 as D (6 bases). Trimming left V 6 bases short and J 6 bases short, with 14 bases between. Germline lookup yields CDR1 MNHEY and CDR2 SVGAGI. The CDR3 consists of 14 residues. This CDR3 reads CASRRDTPPGELFF. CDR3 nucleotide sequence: TGTGCCAGCAGGAGGGACACCCCCCCCGGGGAGCTGTTTTTT.

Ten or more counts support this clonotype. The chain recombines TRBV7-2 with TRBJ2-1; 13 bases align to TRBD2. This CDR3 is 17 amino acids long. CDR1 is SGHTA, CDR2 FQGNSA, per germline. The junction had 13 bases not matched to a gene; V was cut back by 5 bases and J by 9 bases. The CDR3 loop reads CASSVTTGLAGVGEQFF. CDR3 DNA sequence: TGTGCCAGCAGCGTTACGACCGGACTAGCGGGAGTTGGTGAGCAGTTCTTC.

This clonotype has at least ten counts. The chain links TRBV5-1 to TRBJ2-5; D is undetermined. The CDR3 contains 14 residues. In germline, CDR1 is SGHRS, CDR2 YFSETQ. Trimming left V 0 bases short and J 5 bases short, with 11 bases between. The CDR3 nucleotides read TGCGCCAGCAGCTTGGAGGCGAGGCGGGAGACCCAGTACTTC. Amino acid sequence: CASSLEARRETQYF. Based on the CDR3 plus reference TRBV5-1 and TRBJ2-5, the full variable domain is KAGVTQTPRYLIKTRGQQVTLSCSPISGHRSVSWYQQTPGQGLQFLFEYFSETQRNKGNFPGRFSGRQFSNSRSEMNVSTLELGDSALYLCASSLEARRETQYFGPGTRLLVL.

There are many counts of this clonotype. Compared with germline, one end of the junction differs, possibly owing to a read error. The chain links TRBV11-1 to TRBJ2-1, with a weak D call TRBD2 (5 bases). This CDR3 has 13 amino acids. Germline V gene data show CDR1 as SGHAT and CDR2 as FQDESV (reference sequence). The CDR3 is CASSLERTRERFF. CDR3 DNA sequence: TGTGCCAGCAGCTTAGAGCGGACTCGTGAGCGGTTCTTC.

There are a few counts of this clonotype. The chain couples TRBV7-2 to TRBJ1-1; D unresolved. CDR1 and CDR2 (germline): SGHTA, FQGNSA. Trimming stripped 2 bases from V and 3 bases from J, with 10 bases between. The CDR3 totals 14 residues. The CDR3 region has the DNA TGTGCCAGCAGCTTAACAGAAATTTACACTGAAGCTTTCTTT. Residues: CASSLTEIYTEAFF.

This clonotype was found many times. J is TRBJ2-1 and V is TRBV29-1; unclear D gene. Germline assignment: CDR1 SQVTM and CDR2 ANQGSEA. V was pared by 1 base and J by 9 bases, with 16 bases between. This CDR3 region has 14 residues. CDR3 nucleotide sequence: TGCAGCGTTGAAGTTGCCCCCATAGGGCCTGAGCAGTTCTTC. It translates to CSVEVAPIGPEQFF.

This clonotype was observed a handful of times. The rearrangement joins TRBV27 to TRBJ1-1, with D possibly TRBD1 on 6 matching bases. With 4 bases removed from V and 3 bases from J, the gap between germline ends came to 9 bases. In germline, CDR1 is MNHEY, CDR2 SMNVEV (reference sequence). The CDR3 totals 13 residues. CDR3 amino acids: CASSSGQYTEAFF. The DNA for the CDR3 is TGTGCCAGCAGTTCCGGACAGTACACTGAAGCTTTCTTT.

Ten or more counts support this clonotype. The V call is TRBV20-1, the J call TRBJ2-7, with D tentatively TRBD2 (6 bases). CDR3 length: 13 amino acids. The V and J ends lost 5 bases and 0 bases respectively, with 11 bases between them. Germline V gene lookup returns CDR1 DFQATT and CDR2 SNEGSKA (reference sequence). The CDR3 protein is CSAWDLYSYEQYF. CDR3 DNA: TGCAGTGCTTGGGACTTATACTCCTACGAGCAGTACTTC.

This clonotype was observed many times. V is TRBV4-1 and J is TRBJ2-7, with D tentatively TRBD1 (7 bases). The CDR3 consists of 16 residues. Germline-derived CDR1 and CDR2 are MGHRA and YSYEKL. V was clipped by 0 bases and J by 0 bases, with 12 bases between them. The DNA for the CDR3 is TGCGCCAGCAGCCAAGAGGAGGGGGCAAGCTCCTACGAGCAGTACTTC. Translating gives CASSQEEGASSYEQYF.

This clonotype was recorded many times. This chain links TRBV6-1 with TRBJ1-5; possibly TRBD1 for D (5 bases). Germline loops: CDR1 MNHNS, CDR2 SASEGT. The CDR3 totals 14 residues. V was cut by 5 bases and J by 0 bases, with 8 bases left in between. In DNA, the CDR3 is TGTGCCAGCAGTCTGACAGATAGCAATCAGCCCCAGCATTTT. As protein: CASSLTDSNQPQHF.

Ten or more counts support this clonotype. The CDR3 reads CASSESYGYTF. CDR3 in DNA: TGTGCCAGCAGCGAGAGCTATGGCTACACCTTC. The rearrangement uses TRBV7-9 and TRBJ1-2, with unresolved D. The CDR3 has 11 residues. CDR1 is SEHNR, CDR2 FQNEAQ, per germline (reference sequence). With 5 bases removed from V and 4 bases from J, the gap between germline ends came to 5 bases.

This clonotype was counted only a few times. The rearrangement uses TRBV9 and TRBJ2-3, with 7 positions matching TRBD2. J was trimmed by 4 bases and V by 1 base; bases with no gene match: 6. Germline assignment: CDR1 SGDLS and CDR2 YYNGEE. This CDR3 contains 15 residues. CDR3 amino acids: CASSVSGGLPDTQYF. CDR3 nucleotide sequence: TGTGCCAGCAGCGTATCGGGAGGCCTCCCAGATACGCAGTATTTT.

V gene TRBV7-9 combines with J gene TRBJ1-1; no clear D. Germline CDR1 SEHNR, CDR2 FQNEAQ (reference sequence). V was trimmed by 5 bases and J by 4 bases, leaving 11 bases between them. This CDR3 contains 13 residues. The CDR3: CASSPIGRTEAFF. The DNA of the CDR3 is TGTGCCAGCAGCCCCATAGGGCGCACTGAAGCTTTCTTT.

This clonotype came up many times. CDR3 residues: CASSPIAGGTDEQFF. The CDR3 DNA is TGTGCCAGCAGCCCTATAGCGGGAGGGACCGATGAGCAGTTCTTC. The chain combines TRBV6-2 or TRBV6-3 with TRBJ2-1; 11 bases agree with TRBD2. The J segment lost 8 bases and the V segment lost 6 bases, leaving 9 bases of the junction unmatched. This CDR3 has 15 amino acids. Germline V gene sequence: CDR1 MNHEY, CDR2 SVGEGT.

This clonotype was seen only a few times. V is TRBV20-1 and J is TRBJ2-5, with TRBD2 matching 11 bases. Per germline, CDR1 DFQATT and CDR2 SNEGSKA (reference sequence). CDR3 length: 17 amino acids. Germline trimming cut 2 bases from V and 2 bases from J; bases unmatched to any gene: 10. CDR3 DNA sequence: TGCAGTGCTAGAACACTAGCGGGAGATGGGATGCAAGAGACCCAGTACTTC. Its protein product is CSARTLAGDGMQETQYF.

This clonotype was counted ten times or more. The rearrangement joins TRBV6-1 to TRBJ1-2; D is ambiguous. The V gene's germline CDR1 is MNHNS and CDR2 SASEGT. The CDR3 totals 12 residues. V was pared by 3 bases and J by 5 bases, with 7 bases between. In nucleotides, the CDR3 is TGTGCCAGCAGTGAGGGGAGTTATGGCTACACCTTC. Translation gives CASSEGSYGYTF.

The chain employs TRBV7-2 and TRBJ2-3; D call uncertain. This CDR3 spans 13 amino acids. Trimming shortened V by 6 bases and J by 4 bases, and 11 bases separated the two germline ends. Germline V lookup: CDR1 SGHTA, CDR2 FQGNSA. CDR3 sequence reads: CASRPNSADTQYF. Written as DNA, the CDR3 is TGTGCCAGCAGACCGAACTCCGCAGATACGCAGTATTTT. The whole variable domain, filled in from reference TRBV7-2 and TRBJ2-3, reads GAGVSQSPSNKVTEKGKDVELRCDPISGHTALYWYRQSLGQGLEFLIYFQGNSAPDKSGLPSDRFSAERTGGSVSTLTIQRTQQEDSAVYLCASRPNSADTQYFGPGTRLTVL.

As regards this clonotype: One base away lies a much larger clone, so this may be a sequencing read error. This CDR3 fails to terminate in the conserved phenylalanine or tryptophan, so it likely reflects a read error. The CDR3 nucleotides are TGTGCCACCAGTGCCCGGGGCGGGGCGAACACCGGGGAGCTGTTTATT. As protein: CATSARGGANTGELFI. The rearrangement uses TRBV24-1 and TRBJ2-2; D may be TRBD2 (6 bases). Germline CDR1 is KGHDR and CDR2 is SFDVKD. CDR3 length equals 16 residues. Trimming removed 5 bases at V and 0 bases at J, with 12 bases between.

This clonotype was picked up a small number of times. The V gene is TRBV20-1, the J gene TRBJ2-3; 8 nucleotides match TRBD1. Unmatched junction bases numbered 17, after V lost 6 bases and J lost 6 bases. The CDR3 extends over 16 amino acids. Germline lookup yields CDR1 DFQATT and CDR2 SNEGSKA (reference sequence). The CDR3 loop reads CSATPVQGDWSDTQYF. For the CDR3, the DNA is TGCAGTGCCACGCCGGTACAGGGGGACTGGTCGGATACGCAGTATTTT.

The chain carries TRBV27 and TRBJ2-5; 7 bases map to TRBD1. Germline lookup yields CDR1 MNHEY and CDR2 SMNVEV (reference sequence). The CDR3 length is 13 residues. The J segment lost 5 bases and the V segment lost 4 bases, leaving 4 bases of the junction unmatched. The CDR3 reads CASSSRRGETQYF. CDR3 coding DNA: TGTGCCAGCAGTTCCCGCAGGGGGGAGACCCAGTACTTC.

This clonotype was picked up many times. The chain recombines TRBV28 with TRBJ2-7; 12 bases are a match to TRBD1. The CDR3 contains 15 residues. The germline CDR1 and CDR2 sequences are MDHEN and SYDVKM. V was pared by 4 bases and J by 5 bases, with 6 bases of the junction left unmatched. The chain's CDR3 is CASSSGTGGIHEQYF. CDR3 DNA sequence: TGTGCCAGCAGTTCCGGGACAGGGGGCATCCACGAGCAGTACTTC.

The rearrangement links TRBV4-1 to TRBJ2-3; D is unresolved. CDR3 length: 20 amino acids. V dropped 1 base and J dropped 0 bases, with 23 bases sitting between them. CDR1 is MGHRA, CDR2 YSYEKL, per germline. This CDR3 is CASSQVGRSSRLWSTDTQYF. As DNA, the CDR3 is TGCGCCAGCAGCCAAGTTGGCCGAAGTAGTAGGTTATGGAGCACAGATACGCAGTATTTT.